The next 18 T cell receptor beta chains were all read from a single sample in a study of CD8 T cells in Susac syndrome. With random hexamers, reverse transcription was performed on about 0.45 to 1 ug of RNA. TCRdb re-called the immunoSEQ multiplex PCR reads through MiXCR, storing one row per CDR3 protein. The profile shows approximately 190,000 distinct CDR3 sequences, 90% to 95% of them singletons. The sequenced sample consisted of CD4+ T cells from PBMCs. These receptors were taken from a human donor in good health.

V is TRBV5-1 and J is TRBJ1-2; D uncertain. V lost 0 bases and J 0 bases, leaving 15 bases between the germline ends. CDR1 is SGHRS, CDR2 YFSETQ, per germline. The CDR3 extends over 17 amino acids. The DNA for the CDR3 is TGCGCCAGCAGCTTGGAGGCAGGATCCGGGGCTAACTATGGCTACACCTTC. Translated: CASSLEAGSGANYGYTF. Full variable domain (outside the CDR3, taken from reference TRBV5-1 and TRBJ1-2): KAGVTQTPRYLIKTRGQQVTLSCSPISGHRSVSWYQQTPGQGLQFLFEYFSETQRNKGNFPGRFSGRQFSNSRSEMNVSTLELGDSALYLCASSLEAGSGANYGYTFGSGTRLTVV.

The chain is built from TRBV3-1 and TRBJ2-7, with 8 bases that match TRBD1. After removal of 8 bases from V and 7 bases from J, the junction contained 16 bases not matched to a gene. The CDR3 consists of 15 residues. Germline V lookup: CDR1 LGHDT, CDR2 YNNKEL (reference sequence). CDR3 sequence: CASVRTGTPLREQYV. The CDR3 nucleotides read TGTGCCAGCGTCCGGACAGGGACTCCCCTACGAGAGCAGTACGTC.

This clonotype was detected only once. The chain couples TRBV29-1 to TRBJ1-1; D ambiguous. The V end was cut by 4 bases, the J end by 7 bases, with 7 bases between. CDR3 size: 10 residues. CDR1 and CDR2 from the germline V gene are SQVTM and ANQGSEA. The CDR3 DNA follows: TGCAGCGTTGGGACGGTTGAAGCTTTCTTT. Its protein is CSVGTVEAFF.

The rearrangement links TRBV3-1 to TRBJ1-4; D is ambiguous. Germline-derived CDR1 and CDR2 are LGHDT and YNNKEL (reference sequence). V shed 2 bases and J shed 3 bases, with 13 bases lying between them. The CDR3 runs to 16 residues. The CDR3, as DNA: TGTGCCAGCAGCCAAAGCGAACACAAACCTAATGAAAAACTGTTTTTT. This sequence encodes CASSQSEHKPNEKLFF.

The DNA of the CDR3 is TGTGCCAGCAGTTACAATCTTTATTATGGCTACACCTTC. It is translated as CASSYNLYYGYTF. The chain joins TRBV6-5 to TRBJ1-2, with D unclear. V was cut by 2 bases and J by 5 bases, with 9 bases left in between. The V gene's germline CDR1 is MNHEY and CDR2 SVGAGI. The CDR3 covers 13 residues.

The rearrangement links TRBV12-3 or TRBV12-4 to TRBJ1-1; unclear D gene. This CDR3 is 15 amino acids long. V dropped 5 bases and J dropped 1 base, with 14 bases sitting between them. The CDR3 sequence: CASSQARTPNTEAFF. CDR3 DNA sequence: TGTGCCAGCAGTCAGGCCCGGACGCCGAACACTGAAGCTTTCTTT.

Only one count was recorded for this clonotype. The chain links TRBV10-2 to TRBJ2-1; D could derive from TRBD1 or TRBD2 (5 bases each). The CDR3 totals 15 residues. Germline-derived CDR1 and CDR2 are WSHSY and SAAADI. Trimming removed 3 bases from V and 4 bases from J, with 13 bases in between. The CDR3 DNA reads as TGCGCCAGCAGTGAAGAGGGACGGACTTACAATGAGCAGTTCTTC. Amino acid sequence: CASSEEGRTYNEQFF.

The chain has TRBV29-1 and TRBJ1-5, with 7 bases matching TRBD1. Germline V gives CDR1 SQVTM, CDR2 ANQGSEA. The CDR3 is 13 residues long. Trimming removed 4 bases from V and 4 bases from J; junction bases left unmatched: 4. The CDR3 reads CSVGGTDNQPQHF. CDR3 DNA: TGCAGCGTTGGCGGGACAGATAATCAGCCCCAGCATTTT.

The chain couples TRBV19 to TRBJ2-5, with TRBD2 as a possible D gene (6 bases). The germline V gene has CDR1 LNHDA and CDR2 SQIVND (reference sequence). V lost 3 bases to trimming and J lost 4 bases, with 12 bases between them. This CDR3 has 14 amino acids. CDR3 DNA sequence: TGTGCCAGTAGTATCCACGGGCGGGGAGAGACCCAGTACTTC. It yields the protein CASSIHGRGETQYF.

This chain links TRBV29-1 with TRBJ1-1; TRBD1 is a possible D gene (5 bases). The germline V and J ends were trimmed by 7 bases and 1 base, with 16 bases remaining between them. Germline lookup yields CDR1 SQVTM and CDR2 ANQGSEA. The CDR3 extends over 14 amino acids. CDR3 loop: CSAQRDSSNTEAFF. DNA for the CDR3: TGCAGCGCCCAACGTGACAGCTCGAACACTGAAGCTTTCTTT.

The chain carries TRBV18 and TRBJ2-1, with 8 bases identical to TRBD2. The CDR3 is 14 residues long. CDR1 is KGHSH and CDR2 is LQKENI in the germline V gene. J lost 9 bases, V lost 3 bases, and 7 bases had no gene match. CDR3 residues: CASSPRRGAGEQFF. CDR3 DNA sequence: TGTGCCAGCTCACCTCGGCGGGGGGCCGGTGAGCAGTTCTTC.

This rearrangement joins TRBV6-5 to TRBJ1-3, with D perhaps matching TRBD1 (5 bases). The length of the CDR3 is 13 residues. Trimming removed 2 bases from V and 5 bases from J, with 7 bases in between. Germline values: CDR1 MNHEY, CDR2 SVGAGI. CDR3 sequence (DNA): TGTGCCAGCAGTTACGACAGCAGAAACACCATATATTTT. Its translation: CASSYDSRNTIYF.

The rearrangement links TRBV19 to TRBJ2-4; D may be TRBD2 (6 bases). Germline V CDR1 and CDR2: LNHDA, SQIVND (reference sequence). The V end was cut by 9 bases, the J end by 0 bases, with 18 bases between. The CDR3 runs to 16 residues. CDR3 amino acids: CASRGGVRLAKNIQYF. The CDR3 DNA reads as TGTGCCAGCCGGGGCGGGGTTCGCCTAGCCAAAAACATTCAGTACTTC. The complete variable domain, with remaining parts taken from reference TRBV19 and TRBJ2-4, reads DGGITQSPKYLFRKEGQNVTLSCEQNLNHDAMYWYRQDPGQGLRLIYYSQIVNDFQKGDIAEGYSVSREKKESFPLTVTSAQKNPTAFYLCASRGGVRLAKNIQYFGAGTRLSVL.

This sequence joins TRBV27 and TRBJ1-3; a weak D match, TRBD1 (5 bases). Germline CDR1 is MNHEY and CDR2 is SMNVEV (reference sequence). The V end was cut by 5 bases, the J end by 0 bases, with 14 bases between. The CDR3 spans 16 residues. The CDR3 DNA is TGTGCCAGCAGTCCCTTGGGGGGGAGCTCTGGAAACACCATATATTTT. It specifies CASSPLGGSSGNTIYF.

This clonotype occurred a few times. Written as DNA, the CDR3 is TGTGCCAGCAGTTCCGGGACAGGGGGCGGCAATCAGCCCCAGCATTTT. Protein: CASSSGTGGGNQPQHF. V gene TRBV6-6 combines with J gene TRBJ1-5; TRBD1 matches 12 bases. The CDR3 is 16 residues long. V trimming: 4 bases; J trimming: 2 bases; junction bases outside the gene matches: 3. Germline V lookup: CDR1 MNHNY, CDR2 SVGAGI (reference sequence).

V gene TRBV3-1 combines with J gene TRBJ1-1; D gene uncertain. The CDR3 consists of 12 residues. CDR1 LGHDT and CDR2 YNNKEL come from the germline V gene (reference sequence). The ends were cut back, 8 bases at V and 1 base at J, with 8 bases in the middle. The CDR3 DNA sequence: TGTGCCAGCTCACGGGGGAACACTGAAGCTTTCTTT. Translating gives CASSRGNTEAFF.

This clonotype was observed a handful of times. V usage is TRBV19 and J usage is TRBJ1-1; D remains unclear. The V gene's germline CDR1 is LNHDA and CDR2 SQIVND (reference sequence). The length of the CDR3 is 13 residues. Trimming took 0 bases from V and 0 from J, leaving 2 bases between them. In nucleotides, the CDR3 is TGTGCCAGTAGTATAGACGTGAACACTGAAGCTTTCTTT. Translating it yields CASSIDVNTEAFF.

In DNA form, the CDR3 reads TGTGCCAGCAGTCCGGTCGTCACTGAAGCTTTCTTT. It yields the protein CASSPVVTEAFF. This chain connects TRBV7-2 to TRBJ1-1; D unclear. The CDR3 has 12 amino acids. CDR1 is SGHTA and CDR2 is FQGNSA in the germline V gene. Trimming shortened V by 6 bases and J by 4 bases, and 9 bases separated the two germline ends.